This T cell receptor (beta chain) stems from a study of CD8+CD57+ T cells in acquired aplastic anemia. Study-wide background: Sorted CD4+ and CD8+ cells yielded DNA averaging about 2.9 ug. Notes on the study in general: Around 29 shared CD8+ CDR3s appeared highly expressed within patients' immunodominant clones.

This clonotype came up many times. What it binds is unknown. Genomic DNA, serving as template, underwent TCR beta VDJ and CDR3 profiling. Using its own MiXCR run on the reads, TCRdb lists one record per CDR3 protein. The sample carries about 160,000 distinct CDR3 sequences, 40% to 50% recorded once. Patients picked for sequencing had shown CD8+CD57+ cell expansion detected by flow cytometry. The sequenced sample consisted of sorted CD4+, CD8+, or CD8+CD57+ T cells (not recorded which) from PBMCs. The receptor comes from a human donor with aplastic anemia.

For the CDR3, the DNA is TGCAGCGTTTTCCTCTATAACACTGAAGCTTTCTTT. Translating gives CSVFLYNTEAFF. The rearrangement uses TRBV29-1 and TRBJ1-1; D not certain. Between the trimmed V and J ends, which lost 5 bases and 2 bases, there was a span of 9 bases. Germline CDR1 is SQVTM and CDR2 is ANQGSEA. The CDR3 covers 12 residues.